This T cell receptor (beta chain) was observed in a study of HIV-infected patients and healthy controls. Study-level findings and limits: HIV-infected patients shared fewer CDR3 sequences between individuals than healthy controls. With just sixteen HIV-infected individuals processed, the findings' generality was considered strongly limited.

Reverse transcription used 500 to 550 ng RNA and constant-region primers for alpha and beta. Using multiplexing indices, alpha and beta chain libraries were generated apart by chain-specific third strand synthesis. Ligation attached cDNA to a 5' RACE adapter that carried a random hexamer and SP2 site. TCRdb recomputed calls from the 5' RACE reads with MiXCR, one row per CDR3 protein. The sample has about 10,000 distinct CDR3 sequences; around 9.3% are singletons. The CDR3 loop spans 15 amino acids. CDR1 and CDR2 from the germline V gene are MNHEY and SMNVEV (reference sequence). V lost 7 bases and J 6 bases, leaving 18 bases between the germline ends. Whole blood was used without fractionation, so all unsorted peripheral T cells were included. Turning to this clonotype: Its antigen is currently unknown.

The source is an adult with HIV infection. This chain connects TRBV27 to TRBJ2-2; weak D call: TRBD2 (5 bases). This specimen consisted of blood, obtained before antiretroviral therapy. The CDR3 sequence is CASNHIEGSAGELFF. The CDR3 coding sequence is TGTGCCAGCAACCACATCGAGGGTAGCGCCGGGGAGCTGTTTTTT.